The text below deals with one T cell receptor (beta chain). What this receptor recognizes is not known. No per-base quality is available; no much larger clone lies one base away. This specimen belongs to a study of T cell responses to AZD1222 COVID-19 vaccine (dated by TCRdb to 2020 to 2023). As for the study more broadly: AZD1222 recipients whose second dose came at about 4 weeks and those whose second dose came at about 12 weeks were combined into one group, since spike-specific TCR depth and breadth did not differ between the two schedules. Trial participants were enrolled by age into subgroups of 18-55, 56-69 and 70-plus years, and 148, 28 and 57 TCR-sequenced participants, respectively, were included in these subgroups. A total of about 230 trial participants underwent TCR sequencing, of whom around 200 received two doses of AZD1222 and around 26 received two doses of the MenACWY control vaccine.

The full study reports these points: The 56-69-year group was small, and its depth increase did not reach significance, likely because of low power. Most participants were white British and females outnumbered males, and the authors suggested that clonal diversity may have been underestimated. Conclusions about previously exposed vaccinees are limited because only five or six AZD1222 recipients were SARS-CoV-2 seropositive at baseline. Spike-specific TCR breadth and depth rose significantly after two AZD1222 doses compared with day 0 and with MenACWY recipients. Because no day 14 peak-response samples were available, repertoires were characterized only after the peak T cell response. CD4 TCRs associated with the vaccine covered the entire spike protein, and the dominant responses were in regions 160-218 and 743-854. Epitopes outside the regions mutated in the B.1.351 and B.1.1.7 variants were reportedly recognized by nearly half of the unique spike-specific TCRs.

According to the germline V gene, CDR1 reads ENHRY and CDR2 reads SYGVKD. Spanning cysteine to phenylalanine, the CDR3 consists of 15 amino acids. Here the CDR3 DNA is all that survives: 45 bases in frame from base 1. V lost 3 bases and J lost 3 bases, and the count of bases not matched to a germline gene is 7. The label giving this sample's time point can be read as: baseline before first vaccination. The vaccinee samples were drawn from two UK trials, COV001 and COV002, one of which was a single-blind randomized controlled phase 2/3 trial testing AZD1222 (ChAdOx1 nCoV-19) in healthy adults. For TCRbeta chain sequencing, PBMC samples were collected from trial participants at day 0 and at day 28 after the second dose. The CDR3 regions of human TCRbeta chains were subjected to immunosequencing. As for the authors' bioinformatics: Repertoire TCRs were checked for matches against a reference library of SARS-CoV-2-specific TCRs that had been generated using the MIRA antigen-specificity platform. Breadth meant the fraction of unique TCRs that were SARS-CoV-2-associated, whereas depth meant the fraction of total T cells that were SARS-CoV-2-associated. Using the MIRA data, each spike-specific TCR was assigned both to the spike region to which the TCR was reactive and to a CD4 or CD8 class. Log10-transformed breadth and depth values were compared by one-way ANOVA with Sidak's multiple comparisons tests. TCRdb took over this immuneACCESS table, retaining in-frame rearrangements with V and J assigned. Such tables are incomplete; in checked studies, under half of the missing clones stem from an unresolved V gene, and the remainder is unexplained. Clonal size and the V and J genes are those of that table, whereas D and trimming came from the DNA. Recorded for this sample are some 30,000 clones; approximately 91% of them occurred a single time. The ten largest make up 45% of the sample.

Recombination connected TRBV10-3 to TRBJ1-2, with TRBD1 matching 7 junction bases. The clonotype comes from an adult in good health. The sample in question was peripheral blood, obtained on day 0 of AZD1222 vaccination. The CDR3: CAISDTGTAYYGYTF. The DNA reads TGTGCCATCAGTGATACGGGGACAGCGTACTATGGCTACACCTTC.